This section outlines one T cell receptor (beta chain) sequence together with its context. Antigen unknown. Measured with immunoSEQ multiplex PCR; TCRdb has only the in-frame clones, and not every one. The top ten clones hold nearly 25% of a sample with under 1 million clones, about 92% of them seen once. The entry originates in a study of shared clonotypes between healthy human individuals. Study-wide points: Sample collection involved blood only; tissue repertoires are likely different.

The CDR3 consists of 13 residues. The V gene's germline CDR1 is SGHVS and CDR2 FNYEAQ. V gave up 5 bases and J gave up 4 bases, with 11 bases separating them. The naive CD8 subset, CD45RO-negative cells positively selected for CCR7, excluded terminally differentiated effector memory CD45RA+ cells. Sequencing was performed on naive CD8+ T cells sorted from blood. The sequence derives from a man aged 25-45 years in good health. The chain recombines TRBV7-6 with TRBJ1-2; D is unclear. Here the CDR3 DNA reads TGTGCCAGCAGCCCAGACGGAGGCTATGGCTACACCTTC. Its translation is CASSPDGGYGYTF.